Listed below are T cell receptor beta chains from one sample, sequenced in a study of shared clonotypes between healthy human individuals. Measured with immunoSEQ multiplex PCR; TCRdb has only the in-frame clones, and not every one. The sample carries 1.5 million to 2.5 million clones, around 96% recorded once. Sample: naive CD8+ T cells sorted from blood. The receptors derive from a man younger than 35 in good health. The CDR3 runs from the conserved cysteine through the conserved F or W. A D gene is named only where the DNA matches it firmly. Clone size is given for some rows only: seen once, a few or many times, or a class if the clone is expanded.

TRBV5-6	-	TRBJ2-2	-	CASSHVLAGLNTGELFF	TGTGCCAGCAGCCATGTACTCGCGGGGCTAAACACCGGGGAGCTGTTTTTT
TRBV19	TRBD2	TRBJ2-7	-	CASSPQLAGGKEQYF	TGTGCCAGTAGTCCCCAACTAGCGGGAGGTAAAGAGCAGTACTTC
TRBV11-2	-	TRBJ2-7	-	CASSLDRYEQYF	TGTGCCAGCAGCTTAGATCGTTACGAGCAGTACTTC
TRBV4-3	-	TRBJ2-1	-	CASSQIGGMHFF	TGCGCCAGCAGCCAAATTGGCGGGATGCATTTCTTC
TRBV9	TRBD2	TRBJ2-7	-	CASGAGGSYEQYF	TGTGCCAGCGGGGCGGGAGGTTCCTACGAGCAGTACTTC
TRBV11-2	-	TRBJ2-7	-	CASSLASGSSSYEQYF	TGTGCCAGCAGCTTAGCCAGCGGGTCGAGCTCCTACGAGCAGTACTTC
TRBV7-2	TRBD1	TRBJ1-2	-	CASSLLTGDGYTF	TGTGCCAGCAGCCTCTTGACAGGGGACGGCTACACCTTC
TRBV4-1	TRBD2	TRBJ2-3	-	CASSRDGGGTTDTQYF	TGCGCCAGCAGCCGGGATGGGGGGGGAACCACAGATACGCAGTATTTT
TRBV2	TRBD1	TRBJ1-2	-	CASQAGTGGRYGYTF	TGTGCCAGCCAGGCGGGGACAGGGGGCCGGTATGGCTACACCTTC
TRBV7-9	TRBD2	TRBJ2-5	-	CASSPGLAGMETQYF	TGTGCCAGCAGCCCTGGACTAGCCGGAATGGAGACCCAGTACTTC
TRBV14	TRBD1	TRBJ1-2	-	CASSQGGPGGTF	TGTGCCAGCAGCCAAGGAGGTCCAGGGGGCACCTTC
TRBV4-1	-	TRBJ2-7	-	CASSHGSDLVPYF	TGCGCCAGCAGCCATGGGTCCGACTTAGTTCCGTACTTC
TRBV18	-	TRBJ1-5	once	CASSPTGPGNQPQHF	TGTGCCAGCTCACCAACAGGGCCGGGCAATCAGCCCCAGCATTTT
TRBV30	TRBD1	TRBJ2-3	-	CAWSVTGVSTDTQYF	TGTGCCTGGAGTGTAACAGGGGTCAGCACAGATACGCAGTATTTT
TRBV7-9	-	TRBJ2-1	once	CALGAAQHEQFF	TGTGCCTTGGGGGCAGCCCAACATGAGCAGTTCTTC
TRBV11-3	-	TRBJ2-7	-	CAGDRFSYEQYF	TGTGCCGGCGACAGGTTTTCCTACGAGCAGTACTTC
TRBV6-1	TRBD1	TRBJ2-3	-	CASSELIRDRDTDTQYF	TGTGCCAGCAGTGAATTGATCCGGGACAGGGACACAGATACGCAGTATTTT
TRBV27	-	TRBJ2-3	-	CASSLSRDGTDTQYF	TGTGCCAGCAGTTTATCGAGAGACGGCACAGATACGCAGTATTTT
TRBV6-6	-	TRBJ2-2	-	CASSPELSSTGELFF	TGTGCCAGCAGTCCGGAACTTTCCAGCACCGGGGAGCTGTTTTTT
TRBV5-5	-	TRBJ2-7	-	CASSLTGTSYEQYF	TGTGCCAGCAGCCTTACCGGGACCTCCTACGAGCAGTACTTC
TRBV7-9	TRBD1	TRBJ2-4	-	CASSHPDRVGNIQYF	TGTGCCAGCAGCCACCCGGACAGGGTGGGAAACATTCAGTACTTC
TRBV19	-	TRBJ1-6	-	CASSISIENSPLHF	TGTGCCAGTAGCATATCGATCGAGAATTCACCCCTCCACTTT
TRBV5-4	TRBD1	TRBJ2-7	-	CASSPSTGGYEQYF	TGTGCCAGCAGCCCCTCGACAGGGGGCTACGAGCAGTACTTC
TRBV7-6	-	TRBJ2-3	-	CASSPYHRDQRLDTQYF	TGTGCCAGCAGCCCGTATCACAGGGACCAAAGGTTAGATACGCAGTATTTT
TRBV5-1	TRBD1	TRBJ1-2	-	CASSLRTGGYGYTF	TGCGCCAGCAGCTTGAGAACAGGGGGCTATGGCTACACCTTC
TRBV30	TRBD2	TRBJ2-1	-	CAWSAGVAGSSYNEQFF	TGTGCCTGGAGCGCAGGGGTAGCGGGGAGCTCCTACAATGAGCAGTTCTTC
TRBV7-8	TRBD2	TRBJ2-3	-	CASSLRTSGSLPDTQYF	TGTGCCAGCAGCTTACGGACTAGCGGGAGTCTGCCAGATACGCAGTATTTT
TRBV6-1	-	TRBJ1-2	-	CASSEGYTRDGYTF	TGTGCCAGCAGTGAAGGCTACACCAGGGATGGCTACACCTTC